The clone carrying this TCR beta chain was picked up a small number of times. Its antigen is unknown. The data were obtained in a study of T cells in Graves' hyperthyroidism and ophthalmopathy. Using RNA transcripts as the source, TCR beta CDR3 regions were amplified. When the TCR CDR3 underwent first-round RT-PCR, the HTBI primer set was used. From the multiplex PCR reads, TCRdb called clonotypes with MiXCR, one entry per CDR3 protein. The sample shows some 300,000 distinct CDR3 sequences, 15% to 20% of them seen only once. The study excluded patients with uncontrolled infection, other autoimmune disease, pregnancy or lactation. Broader study findings: The authors' 13 V-J model separated ophthalmopathy from stable hyperthyroidism.

Germline CDR1 is LNHDA and CDR2 is SQIVND (reference sequence). The V end was cut by 7 bases, the J end by 0 bases, with 9 bases between. CDR3 length equals 13 residues. This chain connects TRBV19 to TRBJ1-2; D gene unclear. This receptor was taken from a man younger than 45 with Graves' hyperthyroidism. Sequencing input: blood. The CDR3 sequence: CASIGLANYGYTF. CDR3 sequence (DNA): TGTGCCAGTATAGGCCTGGCTAACTATGGCTACACCTTC. Filled out from reference TRBV19 and TRBJ1-2, the complete variable domain reads DGGITQSPKYLFRKEGQNVTLSCEQNLNHDAMYWYRQDPGQGLRLIYYSQIVNDFQKGDIAEGYSVSREKKESFPLTVTSAQKNPTAFYLCASIGLANYGYTFGSGTRLTVV.